The rows below give T cell receptor beta chains drawn from one sample of a study of T cells in Graves' hyperthyroidism and ophthalmopathy. TCRdb reprocessed the multiplex PCR reads via MiXCR and lists one record per CDR3 protein. The table lists 250,000 to 350,000 distinct CDR3 sequences, approximately 16% of them singletons, with around a third in the top ten. What was sequenced was blood. The receptors derive from a man in his thirties or forties with Graves' hyperthyroidism. CDR3s include the opening cysteine and the closing phenylalanine or tryptophan. The D gene is left open where the match is weak. A clone size is listed for some rows: how often the clone was seen (once, few, many), or a class if it is expanded.

v_call	j_call	clone_size	d_call	cdr3_aa	cdr3_nt
TRBV19	TRBJ2-1	-	TRBD2	CASLLAGAGYNEQFF	TGTGCCAGTCTTCTGGCGGGAGCTGGGTACAATGAGCAGTTCTTC
TRBV2	TRBJ2-5	many	TRBD2	CASTGGLRRETQYF	TGTGCCAGCACGGGGGGACTCCGTCGGGAGACCCAGTACTTC
TRBV7-9	TRBJ2-3	many	-	CASSLGDRWRGTDTQYF	TGTGCCAGCAGCTTAGGAGATCGCTGGAGGGGCACAGATACGCAGTATTTT
TRBV28	TRBJ2-7	many	TRBD1	CASTLRGRQYF	TGTGCCAGCACCCTTAGGGGGCGGCAGTACTTC
TRBV9	TRBJ2-1	-	-	CASSPIADSYNEQFF	TGTGCCAGCAGCCCTATAGCAGATTCCTACAATGAGCAGTTCTTC
TRBV6-5	TRBJ1-4	many	TRBD1	CASSYSRTGREKLFF	TGTGCCAGCAGTTACTCGCGGACAGGGCGCGAAAAACTGTTTTTT
TRBV28	TRBJ2-7	-	TRBD1	CASSTRQGSTEQYF	TGTGCCAGCAGTACTAGACAGGGATCTACTGAGCAGTACTTC
TRBV11-3	TRBJ2-1	many	-	CASSSLGGTYNEQFF	TGTGCCAGCAGCAGCCTCGGAGGGACCTACAATGAGCAGTTCTTC
TRBV19	TRBJ1-2	-	TRBD1	CASSIVGAGGGDNYGYTF	TGTGCCAGTAGTATAGTGGGGGCAGGGGGCGGCGATAACTATGGCTACACCTTC
TRBV2	TRBJ2-5	many	-	CASTWTESQETQYF	TGTGCCAGCACATGGACGGAGAGCCAAGAGACCCAGTACTTC
TRBV12-3/TRBV12-4	TRBJ2-1	-	-	CASSFREIRGEQFF	TGTGCCAGCAGTTTTCGGGAAATCCGTGGTGAGCAGTTCTTC
TRBV20-1	TRBJ1-5	many	TRBD1	CSASEGTGLRQPQHF	TGCAGTGCTAGTGAGGGGACAGGGTTGAGGCAGCCCCAGCATTTT
TRBV7-8	TRBJ2-7	many	-	CASSSHIQEQYF	TGTGCCAGCAGTTCCCATATTCAGGAGCAGTACTTC
TRBV12-3/TRBV12-4	TRBJ1-5	many	-	CASSLFGSGQPQHF	TGTGCCAGCAGTTTATTTGGATCCGGCCAGCCCCAGCATTTT
TRBV30	TRBJ2-1	many	-	CASDPKREQFF	TGTGCCTCGGATCCCAAAAGGGAGCAGTTCTTC
TRBV28	TRBJ2-3	-	TRBD2	CASSLLAEMGPDTQYF	TGTGCCAGCAGTTTACTAGCGGAGATGGGTCCAGATACGCAGTATTTT
TRBV29-1	TRBJ2-2	many	-	CSVGEERSGELFF	TGCAGCGTTGGGGAGGAGAGGTCCGGGGAGCTGTTTTTT
TRBV12-3/TRBV12-4	TRBJ1-1	-	-	CASSPRPGGATEAFF	TGTGCCAGCAGTCCCCGACCTGGGGGGGCCACTGAAGCTTTCTTT
TRBV3-1	TRBJ2-3	few	TRBD2	CASSRGGRVTDTQYF	TGTGCCAGCAGCCGGGGCGGGAGGGTCACAGATACGCAGTATTTT
TRBV12-3/TRBV12-4	TRBJ2-3	few	TRBD2	CASSYRLAGGPKSDTQYF	TGTGCCAGCAGTTACCGACTAGCGGGAGGGCCTAAGTCAGATACGCAGTATTTT
TRBV24-1	TRBJ2-2	many	TRBD1	CATTGQGMFGELFF	TGTGCCACCACTGGACAGGGGATGTTCGGGGAGCTGTTTTTT
TRBV12-3/TRBV12-4	TRBJ1-1	many	-	CASSWGVTNTEAFF	TGTGCCAGCAGTTGGGGGGTAACGAACACTGAAGCTTTCTTT
TRBV18	TRBJ1-5	few	TRBD1	CASSPWDRGKNQPQHF	TGTGCCAGCTCACCGTGGGACAGGGGTAAAAATCAGCCCCAGCATTTT
TRBV5-4	TRBJ1-2	few	-	CASNLGGNYGYTF	TGTGCCAGCAACCTAGGGGGTAACTATGGCTACACCTTC
TRBV15	TRBJ2-5	few	-	CATSSPRPGSGETQYF	TGTGCCACCAGCAGCCCGCGCCCAGGGAGCGGGGAGACCCAGTACTTC
TRBV14	TRBJ2-2	few	-	CASSHPGPALTGELFF	TGTGCCAGCAGCCACCCCGGGCCCGCCCTAACCGGGGAGCTGTTTTTT
TRBV27	TRBJ1-2	many	-	CASTLHQGSNYGYTF	TGTGCCAGCACACTTCACCAGGGTTCTAACTATGGCTACACCTTC
TRBV27	TRBJ1-4	few	TRBD1	CASSFGTGFGEKLFF	TGTGCCAGCAGTTTTGGGACAGGGTTCGGGGAAAAACTGTTTTTT
TRBV29-1	TRBJ2-1	-	TRBD2	CSAGGRADEQFF	TGCAGCGCAGGCGGGAGGGCCGATGAGCAGTTCTTC
TRBV14	TRBJ1-1	few	-	CASSQDRGALMNTEAFF	TGTGCCAGCAGCCAAGATCGGGGGGCCCTTATGAACACTGAAGCTTTCTTT
TRBV18	TRBJ2-7	many	-	CASSPLQATVSYEQYF	TGTGCCAGCTCACCACTCCAGGCGACGGTGTCCTACGAGCAGTACTTC
TRBV6-2/TRBV6-3	TRBJ2-2	many	-	CASSYDPPGQNTGELFF	TGTGCCAGCAGTTACGACCCGCCGGGACAGAACACCGGGGAGCTGTTTTTT
TRBV6-2/TRBV6-3	TRBJ1-1	-	-	CASSLTVTGTEAFF	TGTGCCAGCAGTTTGACAGTCACGGGCACTGAAGCTTTCTTT
TRBV7-8	TRBJ2-7	many	TRBD2	CASSFGLAGGESSYEQYF	TGTGCCAGCAGCTTCGGACTAGCGGGAGGAGAAAGCTCCTACGAGCAGTACTTC
TRBV19	TRBJ1-1	-	-	CASSFREGATEAFF	TGTGCCAGTAGTTTCAGAGAGGGAGCCACTGAAGCTTTCTTT
TRBV30	TRBJ2-2	many	-	CAWRPFTRGGGELFF	TGTGCCTGGAGGCCCTTTACTAGAGGAGGTGGGGAGCTGTTTTTT